This is a list of T cell receptor beta chains from one sample in a study of metastatic and nonmetastatic thyroid tumors. From the PCR reads, TCRdb re-called clones with MiXCR. The table includes about 69,000 clones, 14% detected once. Sequencing was done on a sample of blood. These receptors were taken from a male donor with papillary thyroid cancer or a benign thyroid nodule (not recorded which). Some clones in this sample may be carry-over from other donors' samples. CDR3s include the opening cysteine and the closing phenylalanine or tryptophan. D genes are given only for firm matches. Some rows mark clone size as missing; the rest say once, few, many or name a class of expanded clone.

>TRBV20-1|TRBD2|TRBJ2-7|many
CSASPLGGRGSYEQYF
TGCAGTGCTAGCCCCCTCGGCGGGAGAGGATCCTACGAGCAGTACTTC
>TRBV28|NA|TRBJ2-7|NA
CASSQPSVISQYF
TGTGCCAGCAGCCAGCCGTCGGTTATCTCGCAGTACTTC
>TRBV11-2|TRBD2|TRBJ2-3|many
CASSSGLAEQYF
TGTGCCAGCAGCTCGGGACTAGCAGAGCAGTATTTT
>TRBV6-2/TRBV6-3|NA|TRBJ2-7|many
CASSYSLQGPEEQYF
TGTGCCAGCAGTTACTCGTTGCAAGGGCCGGAGGAGCAGTACTTC
>TRBV4-1|TRBD1|TRBJ1-4|NA
CASSQPLGETGYEKLFF
TGCGCCAGCAGCCAACCCTTGGGGGAGACAGGGTATGAAAAACTGTTTTTT
>TRBV27|TRBD1|TRBJ1-2|many
CASSLSLGQVSYGYTF
TGTGCCAGCAGTTTATCCCTCGGACAGGTCTCCTATGGCTACACCTTC
>TRBV6-1|NA|TRBJ2-2|few
CASTRQGGLPGELFF
TGTGCCAGCACCCGACAGGGAGGTTTACCCGGGGAGCTGTTTTTT
>TRBV11-1|TRBD2|TRBJ2-3|NA
CASSLVASGFTDTQYF
TGTGCCAGTAGCTTAGTGGCTAGCGGGTTTACAGATACGCAGTATTTT
>TRBV4-3|NA|TRBJ2-2|NA
CASSQAASVRNTGELFF
TGCGCCAGCAGCCAAGCCGCTAGCGTGAGGAACACCGGGGAGCTGTTTTTT
>TRBV7-3|TRBD1|TRBJ1-1|many
CASSPDRGQEAFF
TGTGCCAGCAGCCCAGACAGGGGGCAAGAAGCTTTCTTT
>TRBV6-2/TRBV6-3|TRBD2|TRBJ2-2|NA
CASSSGSANTVELFF
TGTGCCAGCAGTAGCGGGAGCGCGAACACCGTGGAGCTGTTCTTT
>TRBV21-1|NA|TRBJ2-2|many
CASSYTGTQGEYANTGELFF
TGTGCCAGCAGCTACACAGGGACCCAAGGAGAATACGCGAACACCGGGGAGCTGTTTTTT
>TRBV5-1|NA|TRBJ2-5|NA
CASSLERQETQYF
TGCGCCAGCAGCTTGGAGCGGCAAGAGACCCAGTACTTC
>TRBV18|NA|TRBJ1-1|many
CASSPFGGRYTEAFF
TGTGCCAGCTCACCATTCGGAGGGCGGTACACTGAAGCTTTCTTT
>TRBV3-1|NA|TRBJ1-6|once
CASSPSSYNSPLHF
TGTGCCAGCAGCCCGAGCTCCTATAATTCACCCCTCCACTTT
>TRBV4-3|NA|TRBJ1-1|many
CASSQDRGRNTEAFF
TGCGCCAGCAGCCAAGACAGGGGCCGGAACACTGAAGCTTTCTTT
>TRBV9|NA|TRBJ2-1|many
CASTPQGNSYNEQFF
TGTGCCAGCACCCCACAGGGTAACTCCTACAATGAGCAGTTCTTC
>TRBV11-2|NA|TRBJ2-6|many
CASSSGPISGANVLTF
TGTGCCAGCAGCTCCGGACCTATCTCTGGGGCCAACGTCCTGACTTTC
>TRBV9|NA|TRBJ2-6|many
CASSYGTGANVLTF
TGTGCCAGCAGCTACGGGACTGGGGCCAACGTCCTGACTTTC
>TRBV6-1|TRBD1|TRBJ2-1|many
CASRPRTGGHEQFF
TGTGCCAGCAGACCCCGGACAGGGGGGCATGAGCAGTTCTTC
>TRBV19|TRBD1|TRBJ1-5|many
CASSIKLSYRGLWVPQHF
TGTGCCAGTAGTATAAAACTCTCATACAGGGGGCTTTGGGTGCCCCAGCATTTT
>TRBV6-6|NA|TRBJ2-5|many
CASSYSRRAYQETQYF
TGTGCCAGCAGTTACTCTCGCAGGGCGTACCAAGAGACCCAGTACTTC
>TRBV9|NA|TRBJ1-1|many
CASRGPGAEAFF
TGTGCCAGCAGGGGGCCAGGGGCTGAAGCTTTCTTT
>TRBV7-9|NA|TRBJ1-5|NA
CASSLENRNQPQHF
TGTGCCAGCAGCTTAGAAAACAGGAATCAGCCCCAGCATTTT
>TRBV4-1|TRBD2|TRBJ2-3|many
CASSQENPGLAGSTDTQYF
TGCGCCAGCAGCCAAGAGAACCCCGGACTAGCGGGGAGCACAGATACGCAGTATTTT
>TRBV4-3|NA|TRBJ2-1|many
CASSQVGISGYNEQFF
TGCGCCAGCAGCCAAGTGGGAATAAGCGGTTATAATGAGCAGTTCTTC
>TRBV19|TRBD2|TRBJ2-2|many
CASSRPGLANTGELFF
TGTGCCAGTAGCCGACCGGGACTAGCGAACACCGGGGAGCTGTTTTTT
>TRBV12-3/TRBV12-4|TRBD2|TRBJ2-5|many
CASSFGGGRETQYF
TGTGCCAGCAGTTTCGGCGGGGGAAGGGAGACCCAGTACTTC
>TRBV27|TRBD2|TRBJ2-7|medium-sized
CASRDGTSDLRSYEQYF
TGTGCCAGCAGGGACGGGACTAGCGATCTTCGCTCCTACGAGCAGTACTTC
>TRBV20-1|NA|TRBJ2-2|NA
CRATGGGELFF
TGCAGGGCTACCGGAGGCGGGGAGCTGTTTTTT
>TRBV4-1|NA|TRBJ1-1|many
CASSPGPGGEAFF
TGCGCCAGCAGCCCGGGCCCGGGAGGTGAAGCTTTCTTT
>TRBV28|NA|TRBJ1-2|few
CASGGSGYTF
TGTGCCAGCGGCGGGAGCGGCTACACCTTC
>TRBV29-1|TRBD1|TRBJ1-2|few
CSAADRDSLGAYGYTF
TGCAGCGCCGCTGACAGGGATAGCCTTGGGGCCTATGGCTACACCTTC
>TRBV28|NA|TRBJ2-7|NA
CASSKQRAQYF
TGTGCCAGCAGTAAGCAAAGGGCGCAGTACTTC
>TRBV20-1|NA|TRBJ1-1|many
CSATVRGGNTEAFF
TGCAGTGCTACTGTCAGGGGCGGAAACACTGAAGCTTTCTTT
>TRBV18|NA|TRBJ1-1|NA
CASSPPMETMNTEAFF
TGTGCCAGCTCACCACCGATGGAGACCATGAACACTGAAGCTTTCTTT
>TRBV12-3/TRBV12-4|NA|TRBJ2-1|many
CASSPRLDLEQFF
TGTGCCAGCAGTCCGCGACTAGACCTTGAGCAGTTCTTC